The 13 T cell receptor beta chains below were found in one sample sequenced in a study of T cell changes during pregnancy in multiple sclerosis. The protocol was immunoSEQ multiplex PCR, while the TCRdb copy is restricted to in-frame clones and leaves out a portion. The table lists tens of thousands of clones, 70% to 90% of them singletons, with 0.55% to 0.6% in the top ten. This material consisted of CD4+ T cells from peripheral blood mononuclear cells, taken in the first trimester of pregnancy. The receptors were gathered from a female donor with multiple sclerosis, enrolled in a pregnancy study.

This chain uses TRBV2 with TRBJ2-2; 14 nucleotides align to TRBD2. Germline V CDR1 and CDR2: SNHLY, FYNNEI. The junction had 4 bases not matched to a gene; V was cut back by 10 bases and J by 3 bases. This CDR3 is built from 15 residues. The CDR3 sequence: CATRGLAGDTGELFF. DNA of the CDR3: TGTGCCACCAGGGGACTAGCGGGAGACACCGGGGAGCTGTTTTTT. Based on the CDR3 plus reference TRBV2 and TRBJ2-2, the full variable domain is EPEVTQTPSHQVTQMGQEVILRCVPISNHLYFYWYRQILGQKVEFLVSFYNNEISEKSEIFDDQFSVERPDGSNFTLKIRSTKLEDSAMYFCATRGLAGDTGELFFGEGSRLTVL.

The chain carries TRBV7-3 and TRBJ1-5; TRBD1 aligns across 11 bases. The CDR3 extends over 19 amino acids. V lost 3 bases to trimming and J lost 11 bases; unmatched junction nucleotides: 21. Looked up from germline, CDR1 is SGHTA and CDR2 is FQGTGA. CDR3 region: CASSFFYRDRGKEPKSQHF. Here the CDR3 DNA reads TGTGCCAGCAGCTTTTTCTATCGGGACAGGGGGAAGGAGCCAAAGTCCCAGCATTTT.

This clone was picked up one time. This chain uses TRBV11-2 with TRBJ1-2; TRBD1 might be the D (5 bases). Per the germline V gene, CDR1 is SGHAT and CDR2 is FQNNGV. The length of the CDR3 is 14 residues. V shed 1 base and J shed 3 bases, with 9 bases lying between them. This CDR3 reads CASSLGGGDYGYTF. The CDR3 nucleotides are TGTGCCAGCAGCTTAGGGGGAGGGGACTATGGCTACACCTTC.

J is TRBJ2-3 and V is TRBV6-1; possible D gene TRBD1, 5 bases. CDR1 is MNHNS, CDR2 SASEGT, per germline. V was shortened by 10 bases and J by 2 bases, with 19 bases between the two germline ends. CDR3 length: 15 amino acids. CDR3 protein: CATTEFDRNTDTQYF. The CDR3 region has the DNA TGTGCCACCACTGAATTCGACAGAAACACAGATACGCAGTATTTT.

This sequence joins TRBV19 and TRBJ2-7; 7 bases match TRBD1. The germline gives CDR1 LNHDA, CDR2 SQIVND (reference sequence). This CDR3 is built from 16 residues. The V gene end was trimmed by 6 bases and the J gene end by 4 bases; junction bases not matched to a gene: 15. Here the CDR3 reads CASSGRTGPLGYEQYF. The CDR3 DNA is TGTGCCAGTAGCGGCCGGACAGGACCATTGGGGTACGAGCAGTACTTC.

This chain connects TRBV19 to TRBJ2-5; TRBD2 is a possible D gene (6 bases). The CDR3 consists of 13 residues. V was cut by 1 base and J by 5 bases, with 8 bases left in between. Germline CDR1 and CDR2: LNHDA and SQIVND (reference sequence). CDR3 region: CASSIAGVETQYF. As DNA, the CDR3 is TGTGCCAGTAGTATAGCGGGAGTGGAGACCCAGTACTTC.

This chain joins TRBV5-4 and TRBJ2-7; TRBD2 aligns across 11 bases. The J segment lost 6 bases and the V segment lost 1 base, leaving 9 bases of the junction unmatched. Germline values: CDR1 SGHNT, CDR2 YYREEE (reference sequence). CDR3 size: 16 residues. Written as DNA, the CDR3 is TGTGCCAGCAGCTTGTCCTTAGCGGGAGGGCGACTCGAGCAGTACTTC. Protein product: CASSLSLAGGRLEQYF.

This clone was detected once. The chain employs TRBV6-1 and TRBJ2-7; 7 bases are a match to TRBD1. The CDR3 loop spans 12 amino acids. Trimming at V came to 7 bases and at J to 2 bases, leaving 2 bases not matched to a gene. Germline CDR1 reads MNHNS; CDR2 reads SASEGT. The CDR3 DNA reads TGTGCCAGCAACGGACAGGCCTACGAGCAGTACTTC. Protein sequence: CASNGQAYEQYF.

The chain has TRBV1 and TRBJ1-1; the DNA was not used to check the table's D call, TRBD1. TRBV1 is shown as a pseudogene. The CDR3 has 17 amino acids. CDR3 sequence (DNA): TGCACCAGCAGCCTGGGCATTAGGGGAAAAAGGGACACTGAAGCTTTCTTT. Protein: CTSSLGIRGKRDTEAFF.

The chain couples TRBV21-1 to TRBJ1-2. TRBV21-1 is a listed pseudogene. CDR3 length: 15 residues. The CDR3 DNA sequence: TGTGCCAGCAGCAAAGTCTCCCCGCGCCCCTATGGCTACACCTTC. This encodes CASSKVSPRPYGYTF.

The V gene is TRBV10-1, the J gene TRBJ2-3; 9 nucleotides match TRBD2. V lost 0 bases to trimming and J lost 3 bases; unmatched junction nucleotides: 16. This CDR3 has 20 amino acids. The germline CDR1 and CDR2 sequences are WNHNN and SYGVQD (reference sequence). This CDR3 reads CASSESGLAGRQFETDTQYF. CDR3 DNA: TGCGCCAGCAGTGAGTCCGGGCTAGCGGGGAGACAGTTTGAGACAGATACGCAGTATTTT.

The rearrangement links TRBV7-3 to TRBJ1-1, with D maybe TRBD1 (5 bases). Trimming stripped 3 bases from V and 5 bases from J, with 10 bases between. CDR1 is SGHTA, CDR2 FQGTGA, per germline. CDR3 length equals 13 residues. The CDR3 protein is CASSLTVYTEAFF. DNA of the CDR3: TGTGCCAGCAGCTTGACAGTATATACTGAAGCTTTCTTT. The full variable domain, rest sourced from reference TRBV7-3 and TRBJ1-1, is GAGVSQTPSNKVTEKGKYVELRCDPISGHTALYWYRQSLGQGPEFLIYFQGTGAADDSGLPNDRFFAVRPEGSVSTLKIQRTERGDSAVYLCASSLTVYTEAFFGQGTRLTVV.

This chain connects TRBV27 to TRBJ2-7; 7 bases map to TRBD1. Per the germline V gene, CDR1 is MNHEY and CDR2 is SMNVEV (reference sequence). The CDR3 spans 13 residues. Trimming removed 7 bases from V and 1 base from J; junction bases left unmatched: 4. Here the CDR3 reads CASTSTGSYEQYF. The CDR3 nucleotides read TGTGCCAGCACCTCGACAGGGTCCTACGAGCAGTACTTC.